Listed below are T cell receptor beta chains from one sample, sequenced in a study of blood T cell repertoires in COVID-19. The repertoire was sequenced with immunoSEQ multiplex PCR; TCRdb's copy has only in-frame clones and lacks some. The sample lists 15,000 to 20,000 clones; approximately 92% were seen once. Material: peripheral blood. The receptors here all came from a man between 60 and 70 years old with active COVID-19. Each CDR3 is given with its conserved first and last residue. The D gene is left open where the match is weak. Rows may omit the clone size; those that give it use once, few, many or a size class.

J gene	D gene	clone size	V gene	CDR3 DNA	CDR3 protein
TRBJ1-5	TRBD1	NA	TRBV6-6	TGTGCCAGCAGTATGACAGGGGGTTCTCAGCCCCAGCATTTT	CASSMTGGSQPQHF
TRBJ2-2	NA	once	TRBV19	TGTGCCAGTAGGCTCAGGGGGGACGGGGAGCTGTTTTTT	CASRLRGDGELFF
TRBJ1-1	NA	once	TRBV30	TGTGCCTGGAGTAGCGCTCCGCAAGAAGCTTTCTTT	CAWSSAPQEAFF
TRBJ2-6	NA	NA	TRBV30	TGTGCCTGGAGTGTACGGAGTCTTTATTCTGGGGCCAACGTCCTGACTTTC	CAWSVRSLYSGANVLTF
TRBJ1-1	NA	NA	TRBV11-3	TGTGCCAGTAGCCCATCTCGACTGGGGAGTGAAGCTTTCTTT	CASSPSRLGSEAFF
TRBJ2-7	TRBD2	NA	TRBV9	TGTGCCAGCAGCCTTGGAGGACTAGCGACCGACTCCTACGAGCAGTACTTC	CASSLGGLATDSYEQYF
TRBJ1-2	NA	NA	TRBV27	TGTGCCAGCAGTTTAATGGGGGGGTCAGGTGGCTACACCTTC	CASSLMGGSGGYTF
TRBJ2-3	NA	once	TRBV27	TGTGCCAGCAAGGGGGTCAGGCGTACAGATACGCAGTATTTT	CASKGVRRTDTQYF
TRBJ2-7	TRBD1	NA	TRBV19	TGTGCCAGTAGGACAGGGGCCTACGAGCAGTACTTC	CASRTGAYEQYF
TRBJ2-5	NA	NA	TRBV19	TGTGCCAGTAGTATTGCGGGGGCAGGGTGGGGGCAAGAGACCCAGTACTTC	CASSIAGAGWGQETQYF
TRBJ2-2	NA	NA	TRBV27	TGTGCCAGCAGTTTGATTACATCCGGGGAGCTGTTTTTT	CASSLITSGELFF
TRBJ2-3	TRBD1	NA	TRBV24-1	TGTGCCACCAGTGATATGAGGGACAGAACAGATACGCAGTATTTT	CATSDMRDRTDTQYF
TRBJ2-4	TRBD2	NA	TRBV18	TGTGCCAGCTCACCACTTGACCGGGGGGGCTCCAAAAACATTCAGTACTTC	CASSPLDRGGSKNIQYF
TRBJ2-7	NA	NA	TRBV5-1	TGCGCCAGCAGCTTGGAGGTGACCTCGGGCGAGCAGTACTTC	CASSLEVTSGEQYF
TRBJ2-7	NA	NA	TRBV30	TGTGCCTGGAGTGTAAGGGCAGGGCTTCTGGGGGAGCAGTACTTC	CAWSVRAGLLGEQYF
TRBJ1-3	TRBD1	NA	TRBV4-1	TGCGCCAGCAGCCAGGAGGACAGGGGGCCTGGAAACACCATATATTTT	CASSQEDRGPGNTIYF
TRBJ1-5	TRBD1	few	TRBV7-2	TGTGCCAGCAGCGACCGGGACAGGGGAGGTCAGCCCCAGCATTTT	CASSDRDRGGQPQHF
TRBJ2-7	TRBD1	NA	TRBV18	TGTGCCACCTCTCTAAGTGCGACAGGGCGTTACGAGCAGTACTTC	CATSLSATGRYEQYF
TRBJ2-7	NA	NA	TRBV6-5	TGTGCCAGCAGAGCAAGCAGGGTTGCCTACGAGCAGTACTTC	CASRASRVAYEQYF
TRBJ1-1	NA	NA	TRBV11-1	TGTGCCAGCAGCCTTACAGGCGCTGGGGCTTTCTTT	CASSLTGAGAFF
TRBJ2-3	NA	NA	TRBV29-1	TGCAGCGTTTCTTACAGGCTCACAGATACGCAGTATTTT	CSVSYRLTDTQYF
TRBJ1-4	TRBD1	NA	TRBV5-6	TGTGCCAGCAGCGCGATCACAGGGGGCGCCCTCCCTAATGAAAAACTGTTTTTT	CASSAITGGALPNEKLFF
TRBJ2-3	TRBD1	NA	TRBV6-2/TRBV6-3	TGTGCCAGCAGTTACTCGGGACAGGGCACATCTAGCACAGATACGCAGTATTTT	CASSYSGQGTSSTDTQYF
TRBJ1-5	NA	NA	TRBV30	TGTGCCTGGAGTGGAGACAGCCACAATCAGCCCCAGCATTTT	CAWSGDSHNQPQHF
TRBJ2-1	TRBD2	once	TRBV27	TGTGCCAGCAGTTCCGCCTCCCGACTAGCGGGGGTCTACAATGAGCAGTTCTTC	CASSSASRLAGVYNEQFF
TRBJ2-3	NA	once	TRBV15	TGTGCCACCAGCAGATCCACCGGGACATACACAGATACGCAGTATTTT	CATSRSTGTYTDTQYF
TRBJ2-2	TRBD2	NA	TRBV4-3	TGCGCCAGCAGCCGACCACTCGGGGGGGGCCAGAACACCGGGGAGCTGTTTTTT	CASSRPLGGGQNTGELFF
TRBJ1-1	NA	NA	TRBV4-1	TGCGCCAGCAGCCAATGGGGGCAAGGGGAGGCTTTCTTT	CASSQWGQGEAFF
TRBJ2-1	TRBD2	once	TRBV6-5	TGTGCCAGCAGTTCTAGCGGGGGGGACAATGAGCAGTTCTTC	CASSSSGGDNEQFF
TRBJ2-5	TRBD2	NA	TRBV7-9	TGTGCCAGCAGCTTAGAGCCTAGCGGTCAGAAGACCCAGTACTTC	CASSLEPSGQKTQYF
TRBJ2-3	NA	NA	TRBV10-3	TGTGCCGCTGCGGAACCCCGCACAGATACGCAGTATTTT	CAAAEPRTDTQYF
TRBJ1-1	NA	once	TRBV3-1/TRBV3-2	TGTGCCAGCAGCCCATTAGGAGTTAACACTGAAGCTTTCTTT	CASSPLGVNTEAFF
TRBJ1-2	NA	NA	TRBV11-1	TGTGCCAGCAGCTTAAATGCACAGTATGGCTACACCTTC	CASSLNAQYGYTF
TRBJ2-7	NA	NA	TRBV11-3	TGTGCCAGCAGCTTAGTCCTAGCGCAAACCTACGAGCAGTACTTC	CASSLVLAQTYEQYF
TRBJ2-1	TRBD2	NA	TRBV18	TGTGCCAGCTCAAAGGTACAGACTAGCGGCACCACGGGTGAGCAGTTCTTC	CASSKVQTSGTTGEQFF
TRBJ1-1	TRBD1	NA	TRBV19	TGTGCCAGTAGGAGATCGGACAGGGCGGACACTGAAGCTTTCTTT	CASRRSDRADTEAFF
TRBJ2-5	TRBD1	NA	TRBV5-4	TGTGCCAGCAGCTTTCGCGTCAAGGCCAGGGGGCAAGGAGAGACCCAGTACTTC	CASSFRVKARGQGETQYF
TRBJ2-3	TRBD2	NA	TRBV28	TGTGCCAGCAGTTTGGCAAGCGGGGGGGCAGGGGATACGCAGTATTTT	CASSLASGGAGDTQYF
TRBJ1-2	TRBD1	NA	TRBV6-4	TGTGCCAGCAGTGTAGGGACAGGCAGAAACTATGGCTACACCTTC	CASSVGTGRNYGYTF